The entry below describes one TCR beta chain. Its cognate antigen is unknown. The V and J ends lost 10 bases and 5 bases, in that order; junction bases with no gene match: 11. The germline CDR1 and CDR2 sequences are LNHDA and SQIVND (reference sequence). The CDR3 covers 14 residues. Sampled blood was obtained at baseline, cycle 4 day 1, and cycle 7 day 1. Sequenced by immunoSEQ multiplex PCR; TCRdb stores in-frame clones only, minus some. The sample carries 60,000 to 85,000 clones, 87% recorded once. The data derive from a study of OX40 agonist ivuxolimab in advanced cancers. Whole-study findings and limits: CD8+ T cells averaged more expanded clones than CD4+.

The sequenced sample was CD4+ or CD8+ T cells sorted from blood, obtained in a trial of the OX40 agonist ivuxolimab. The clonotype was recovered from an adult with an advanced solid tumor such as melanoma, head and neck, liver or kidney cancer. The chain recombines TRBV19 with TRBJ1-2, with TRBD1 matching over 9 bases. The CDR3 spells CATTTDRGWYGYTF. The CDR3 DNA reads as TGTGCCACAACGACGGACAGGGGATGGTATGGCTACACCTTC.